Here is one TCR beta chain with its context. Clones were read by immunoSEQ multiplex PCR, and TCRdb kept only the in-frame ones, dropping some. Here the sample spans 150,000 to 200,000 clones, roughly 90% being singletons. The data originate from a study of blood T cell repertoires in COVID-19. The CDR3 length is 17 residues. The chain combines TRBV21-1 with TRBJ2-4; the D segment call TRBD2 is taken from the table without a DNA check. TRBV21-1 is given as a pseudogene. The clonotype comes from a man younger than 45 with COVID-19, enrolled during active disease. Sequenced input: peripheral blood. Here the CDR3 DNA reads TGTGCCAGCAGCAAAGGGGAGAGAGAACTAGCCAAAAACATTCAGTACTTC. It translates to CASSKGERELAKNIQYF.